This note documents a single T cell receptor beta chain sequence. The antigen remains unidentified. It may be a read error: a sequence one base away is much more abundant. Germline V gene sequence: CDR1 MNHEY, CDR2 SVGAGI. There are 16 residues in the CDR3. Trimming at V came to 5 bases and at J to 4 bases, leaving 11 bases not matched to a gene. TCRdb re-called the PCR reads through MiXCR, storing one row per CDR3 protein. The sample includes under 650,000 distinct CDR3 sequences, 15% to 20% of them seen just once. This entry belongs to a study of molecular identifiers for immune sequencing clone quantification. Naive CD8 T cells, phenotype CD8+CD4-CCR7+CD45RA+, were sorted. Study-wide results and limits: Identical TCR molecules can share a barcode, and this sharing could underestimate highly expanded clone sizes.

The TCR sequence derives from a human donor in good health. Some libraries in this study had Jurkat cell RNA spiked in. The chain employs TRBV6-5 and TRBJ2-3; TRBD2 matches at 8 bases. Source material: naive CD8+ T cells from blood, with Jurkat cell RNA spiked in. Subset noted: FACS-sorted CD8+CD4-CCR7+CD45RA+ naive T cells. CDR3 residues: CASSLNGGDVADTQYF. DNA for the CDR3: TGTGCCAGCAGTCTCAACGGGGGGGATGTGGCAGATACGCAGTATTTT.